The T cell receptor beta chain described here comes from a study of CXCR3-negative and CXCR3-positive naive CD8 T cells. The overall study: With about 1.5 +/- 0.3 million reads per library, the TRB reads numbered around 130 million in total. Whole-study results and caveats: Partial loss of CXCR3 expression followed cryopreservation; most assays used fresh PBMCs. Compared with CXCR3-negative naive cells, CXCR3-positive naive cells showed more hydrophobic TRB CDR3s.

As to this clonotype: Its antigen is currently unknown.

Researchers sorted about 300,000 cells of each CD8+ T cell subset in triplicate. Identification of naive CD8+ T cells rested on CD45RO-CCR7+CD27+CD95- status. Libraries were UMI-labeled 5' RACE TRB cDNA. TCRdb reprocessed the 5' RACE reads and keeps a single row for each CDR3 protein, giving no DNA. The table gives some 100,000 distinct CDR3 sequences; the top ten clones make up around 0.35% of it. The germline V gene encodes CDR1 SGHNT and CDR2 YYREEE (reference sequence). The CDR3 contains 16 residues. This TCR was sampled from a human donor in good health. Some clones in this sample may be carry-over from other donors' samples. The J gene is TRBJ2-2, the V gene TRBV5-4; TCRdb's D call, TRBD1, is unchecked because there is no DNA. Sequences were obtained from naive CXCR3+ CD8+ T cells from blood. Subset here: CD45RO-CCR7+CD27+CD95- naive CD8+ T cells expressing CXCR3 (TNR3+). CDR3 region: CASSLGQGAMSGELFF.